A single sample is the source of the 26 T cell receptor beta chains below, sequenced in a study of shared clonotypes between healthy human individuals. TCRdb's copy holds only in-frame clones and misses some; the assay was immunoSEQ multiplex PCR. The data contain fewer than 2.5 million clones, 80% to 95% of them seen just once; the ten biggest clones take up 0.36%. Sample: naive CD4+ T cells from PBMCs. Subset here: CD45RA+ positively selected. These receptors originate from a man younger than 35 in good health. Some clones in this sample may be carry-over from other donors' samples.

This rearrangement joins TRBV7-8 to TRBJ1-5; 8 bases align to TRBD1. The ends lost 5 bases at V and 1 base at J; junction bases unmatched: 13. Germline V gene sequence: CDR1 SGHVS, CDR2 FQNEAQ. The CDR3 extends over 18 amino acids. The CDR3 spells CASSPWTGRTYSNQPQHF. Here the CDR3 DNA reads TGTGCCAGCAGCCCCTGGACAGGGAGGACCTACAGCAATCAGCCCCAGCATTTT.

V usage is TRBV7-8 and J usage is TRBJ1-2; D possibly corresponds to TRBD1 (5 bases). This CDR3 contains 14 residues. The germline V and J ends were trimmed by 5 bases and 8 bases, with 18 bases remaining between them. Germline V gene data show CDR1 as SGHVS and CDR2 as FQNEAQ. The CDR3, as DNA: TGTGCCAGCAGCCCTAGTCCGGGACCGGAAGGCTACACCTTC. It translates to CASSPSPGPEGYTF.

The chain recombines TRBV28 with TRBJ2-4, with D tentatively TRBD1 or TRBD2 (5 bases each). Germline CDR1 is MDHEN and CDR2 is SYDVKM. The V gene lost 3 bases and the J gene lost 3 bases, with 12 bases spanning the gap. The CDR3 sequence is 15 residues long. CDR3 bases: TGTGCCAGCAGTTTGTACCGGGGCCTCAAAAACATTCAGTACTTC. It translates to CASSLYRGLKNIQYF.

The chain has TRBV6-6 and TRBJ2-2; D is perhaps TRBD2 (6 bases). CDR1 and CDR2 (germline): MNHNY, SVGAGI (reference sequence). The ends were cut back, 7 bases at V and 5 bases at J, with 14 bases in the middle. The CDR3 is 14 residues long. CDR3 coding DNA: TGTGCCAGCACCAGTTCGGGGGAAACCGGGGAGCTGTTTTTT. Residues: CASTSSGETGELFF.

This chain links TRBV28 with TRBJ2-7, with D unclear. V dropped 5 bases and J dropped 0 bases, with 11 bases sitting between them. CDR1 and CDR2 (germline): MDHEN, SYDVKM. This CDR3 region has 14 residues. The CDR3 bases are TGTGCCAGCAGTGGAAACTGGGACTCCTACGAGCAGTACTTC. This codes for CASSGNWDSYEQYF.

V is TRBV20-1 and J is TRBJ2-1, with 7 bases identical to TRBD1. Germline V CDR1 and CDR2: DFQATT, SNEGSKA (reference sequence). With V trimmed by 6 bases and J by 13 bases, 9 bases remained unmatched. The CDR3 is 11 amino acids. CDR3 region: CSATVGTVQFF. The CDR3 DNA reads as TGCAGTGCCACCGTCGGGACAGTACAGTTCTTC.

The CDR3 sequence is CASRSGLAGVITGELFF. For the CDR3, the DNA is TGCGCCAGCAGATCGGGACTAGCGGGAGTTATCACCGGGGAGCTGTTTTTT. This chain connects TRBV5-1 to TRBJ2-2; 14 bases line up with TRBD2. Germline V lookup: CDR1 SGHRS, CDR2 YFSETQ. CDR3 length: 17 amino acids. The V and J ends lost 5 bases and 4 bases, in that order; junction bases with no gene match: 7.

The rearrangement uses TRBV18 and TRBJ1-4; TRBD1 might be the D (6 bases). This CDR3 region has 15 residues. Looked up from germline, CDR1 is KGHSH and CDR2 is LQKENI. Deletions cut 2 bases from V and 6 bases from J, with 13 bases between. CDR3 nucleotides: TGTGCCAGCTCACCAGTTGGGGGCGGCGATGAAAAACTGTTTTTT. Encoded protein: CASSPVGGGDEKLFF.

This CDR3 reads CSYADGTDTQYF. CDR3 nucleotide sequence: TGCAGCTACGCTGACGGCACAGATACGCAGTATTTT. V usage is TRBV29-1 and J usage is TRBJ2-3; D call uncertain. CDR3 length equals 12 residues. V lost 8 bases to trimming and J lost 1 base, with 10 bases between them. The germline V gene encodes CDR1 SQVTM and CDR2 ANQGSEA.

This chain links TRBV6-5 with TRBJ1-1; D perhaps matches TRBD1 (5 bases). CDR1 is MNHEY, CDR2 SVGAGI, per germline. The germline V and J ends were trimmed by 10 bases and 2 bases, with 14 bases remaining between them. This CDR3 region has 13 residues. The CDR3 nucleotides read TGTGCCACCTCCGGGACGGACAACACTGAAGCTTTCTTT. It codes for CATSGTDNTEAFF.

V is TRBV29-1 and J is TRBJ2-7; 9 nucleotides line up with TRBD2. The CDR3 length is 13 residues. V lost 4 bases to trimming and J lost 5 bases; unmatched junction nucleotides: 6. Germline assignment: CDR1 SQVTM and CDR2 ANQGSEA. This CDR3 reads CSVGRGGRDEQYF. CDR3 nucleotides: TGCAGCGTTGGAAGGGGCGGGAGGGACGAGCAGTACTTC.

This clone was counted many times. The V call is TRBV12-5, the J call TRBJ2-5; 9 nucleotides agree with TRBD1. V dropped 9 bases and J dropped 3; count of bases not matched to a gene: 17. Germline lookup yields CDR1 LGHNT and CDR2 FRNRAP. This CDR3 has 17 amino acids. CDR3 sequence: CARVAEDPGQGKETQYF. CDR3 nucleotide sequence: TGTGCTAGGGTAGCCGAAGATCCGGGACAGGGAAAAGAGACCCAGTACTTC.

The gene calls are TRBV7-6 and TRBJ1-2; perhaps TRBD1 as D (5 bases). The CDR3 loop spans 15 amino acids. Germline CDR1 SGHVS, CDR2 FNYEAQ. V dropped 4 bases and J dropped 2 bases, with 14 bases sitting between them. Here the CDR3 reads CASSSRRGGNYGYTF. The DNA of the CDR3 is TGTGCCAGCAGCTCCCGGCGGGGGGGAAACTATGGCTACACCTTC.

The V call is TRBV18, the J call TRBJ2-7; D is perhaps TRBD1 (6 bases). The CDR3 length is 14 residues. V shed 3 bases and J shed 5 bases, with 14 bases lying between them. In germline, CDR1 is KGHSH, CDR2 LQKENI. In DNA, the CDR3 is TGTGCCAGCTCACCGGACAGCGTTGTAAACGAGCAGTACTTC. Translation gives CASSPDSVVNEQYF.

CDR3: CASSSTPGTGSSGANVLTF. Written as DNA, the CDR3 is TGTGCCAGCAGTTCCACCCCCGGGACAGGTAGCTCTGGGGCCAACGTCCTGACTTTC. This chain connects TRBV28 to TRBJ2-6; 8 positions match TRBD1. CDR1 and CDR2 from the germline V gene are MDHEN and SYDVKM. This CDR3 has 19 residues. V dropped 4 bases and J dropped 0; count of bases not matched to a gene: 11.

The CDR3: CASSLHRVQGNQPQHF. DNA for the CDR3: TGCGCCAGCAGTCTTCACAGGGTACAGGGCAATCAGCCCCAGCATTTT. This sequence joins TRBV23-1 and TRBJ1-5; D is perhaps TRBD1 (6 bases). TRBV23-1 is placed among ORFs of uncertain function. V dropped 4 bases and J dropped 2 bases, with 15 bases sitting between them. The CDR3 has 16 residues.

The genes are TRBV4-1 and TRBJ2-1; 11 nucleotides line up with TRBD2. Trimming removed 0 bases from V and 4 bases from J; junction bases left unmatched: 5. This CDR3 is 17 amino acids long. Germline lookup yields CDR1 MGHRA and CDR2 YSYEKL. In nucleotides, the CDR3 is TGCGCCAGCAGCCAAGATCCGACTAGCGGGGAATACAATGAGCAGTTCTTC. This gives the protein CASSQDPTSGEYNEQFF.

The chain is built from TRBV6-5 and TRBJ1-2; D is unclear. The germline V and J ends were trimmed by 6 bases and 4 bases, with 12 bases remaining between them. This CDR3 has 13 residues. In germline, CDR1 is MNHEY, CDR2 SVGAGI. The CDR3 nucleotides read TGTGCCAGCAGCTTCAGAACTTCCTATGGCTACACCTTC. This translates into CASSFRTSYGYTF.

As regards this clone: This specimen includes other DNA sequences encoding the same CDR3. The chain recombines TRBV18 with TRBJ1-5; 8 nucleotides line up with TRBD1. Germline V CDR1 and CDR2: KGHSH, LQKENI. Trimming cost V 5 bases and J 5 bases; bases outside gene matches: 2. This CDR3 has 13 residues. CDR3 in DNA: TGTGCCAGCTCAACAGGGGGGGATCAGCCCCAGCATTTT. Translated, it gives CASSTGGDQPQHF.

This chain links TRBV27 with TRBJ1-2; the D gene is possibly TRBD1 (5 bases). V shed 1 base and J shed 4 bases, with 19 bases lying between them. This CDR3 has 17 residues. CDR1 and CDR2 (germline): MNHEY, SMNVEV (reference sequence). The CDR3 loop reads CASSLLGGSGTSYGYTF. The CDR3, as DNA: TGTGCCAGCAGTTTATTAGGCGGATCCGGGACCAGCTATGGCTACACCTTC.

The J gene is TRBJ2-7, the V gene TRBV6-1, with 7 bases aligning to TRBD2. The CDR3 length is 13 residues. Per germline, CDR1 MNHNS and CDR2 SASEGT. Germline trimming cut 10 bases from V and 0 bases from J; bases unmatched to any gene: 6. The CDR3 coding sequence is TGTGCCATTGCTAGCGGCAGCTCCTACGAGCAGTACTTC. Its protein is CAIASGSSYEQYF.

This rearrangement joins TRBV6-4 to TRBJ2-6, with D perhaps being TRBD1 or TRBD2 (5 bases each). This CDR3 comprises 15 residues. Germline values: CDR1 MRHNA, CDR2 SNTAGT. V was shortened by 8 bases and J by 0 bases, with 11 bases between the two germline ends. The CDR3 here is CASRDARSGANVLTF. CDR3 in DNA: TGTGCCAGCCGGGACGCGCGCTCTGGGGCCAACGTCCTGACTTTC.

The CDR3 is CATSRDSRMGQPQHF. The CDR3, as DNA: TGTGCCACCAGCAGAGATTCAAGGATGGGGCAGCCCCAGCATTTT. The rearrangement uses TRBV15 and TRBJ1-5; D not resolved. This CDR3 has 15 amino acids. The V end was cut by 0 bases, the J end by 7 bases, with 13 bases between. Looked up from germline, CDR1 is LNHNV and CDR2 is YYDKDF (reference sequence). Full variable domain (rest looked up from reference TRBV15 and TRBJ1-5): DAMVIQNPRYQVTQFGKPVTLSCSQTLNHNVMYWYQQKSSQAPKLLFHYYDKDFNNEADTPDNFQSRRPNTSFCFLDIRSPGLGDTAMYLCATSRDSRMGQPQHFGDGTRLSIL.

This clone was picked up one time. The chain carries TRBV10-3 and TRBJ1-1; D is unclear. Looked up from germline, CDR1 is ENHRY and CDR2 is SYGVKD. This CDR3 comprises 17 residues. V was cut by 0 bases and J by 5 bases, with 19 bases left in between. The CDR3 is CAISESGRARVATEAFF. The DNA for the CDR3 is TGTGCCATCAGTGAGTCCGGGAGGGCGCGGGTAGCTACTGAAGCTTTCTTT.

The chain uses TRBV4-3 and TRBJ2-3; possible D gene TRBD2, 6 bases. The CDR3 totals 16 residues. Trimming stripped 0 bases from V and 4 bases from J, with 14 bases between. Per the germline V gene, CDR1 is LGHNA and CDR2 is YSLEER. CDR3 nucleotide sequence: TGCGCCAGCAGCCAAGACGGCGCGGGATCGGCAGATACGCAGTATTTT. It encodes CASSQDGAGSADTQYF.

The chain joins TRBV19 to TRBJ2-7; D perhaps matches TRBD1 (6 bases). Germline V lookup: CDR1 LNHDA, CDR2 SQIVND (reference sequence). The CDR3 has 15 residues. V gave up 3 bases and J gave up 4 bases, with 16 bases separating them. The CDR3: CASSMVLGGIYEQYF. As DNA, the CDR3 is TGTGCCAGTAGTATGGTACTAGGGGGAATATACGAGCAGTACTTC.